This T cell receptor beta chain was recovered during a study of blood T cell repertoires in COVID-19 (dated by TCRdb to about 2020). About the investigation overall: Collaborator samples came from the United States, Italy and Spain and covered acute and convalescent phases of COVID-19. The prospective study material was composed of cDNA or gDNA derived from T cells, B-cell-depleted T cells, or PBMCs. HLA class I and class II types, where available, came from metadata supplied by the sample provider rather than from assay-based typing. Deeply sampled blood TCRbeta repertoires from subjects exposed to, actively infected with, or recovered from COVID-19 were included in the dataset. Sample metadata almost always included a de-identified subject ID, COVID-19 status, age in years and sex. The repertoires were released in a freely available public database intended as a resource for research on the immune response to SARS-CoV-2. Samples were obtained from the ongoing ImmuneRACE study (first 160 participants) and from some 1,300 subjects provided by 6 global collaborators. The study at large found these results: The quantity of clinical and demographic metadata differed by source and by participant and was supplied without curation.

Concerning this clone: Its target antigen remains unknown. No base qualities exist here, and no much larger clone lies one base off it.

The collaborating institutions used their own protocols to collect whole blood in K2EDTA tubes. For TCRbeta analysis, collaborators shipped samples in one of three forms: frozen whole blood, isolated PBMCs, or DNA extracted from either of those sample types. TCRbeta CDR3 regions were amplified from genomic DNA by means of the immunoSEQ Assay, a bias-controlled multiplex PCR. Per the authors' processing: Within the assay, amplification of reference gene primers was used to estimate how many nucleated cells each sample contained. To quantify the absolute abundance of each unique TCRbeta CDR3 rearrangement, sequence reads were collapsed and filtered. For each sample, productive Simpson clonality was calculated by taking the square root of Simpson's diversity index across productive rearrangements. This immuneACCESS table, as held by TCRdb, lists in-frame sequences with V and J called but not all clones. Of the missing ones, under half trace to an unresolved V gene in checked studies; the others have no known cause. V, J and clone size derive from that table, while D and trimming were established from the DNA sequence. The sample yields under 80,000 clones; approximately 86% were counted once. The ten most abundant clones make up roughly 12% of the sample.

The CDR3, cysteine through phenylalanine, is 16 amino acids long. The DNA shown is the 48-base CDR3, in frame from base 1. According to the germline V gene, CDR1 reads SGHTA and CDR2 reads FQGNSA. V loses 1 base at its end and J loses 0 bases; junction bases beyond the gene matches: 4. This TCR was sampled from a human donor in a cohort sampled during active COVID-19. Sequencing was carried out using peripheral blood. Recombination connected TRBV7-2 to TRBJ2-7; 9 central bases correspond to TRBD2. The sequence in DNA is TGTGCCAGCAGCTTAGGGGGACTAGCCGGCTCCTACGAGCAGTACTTC. This sequence encodes CASSLGGLAGSYEQYF.